The sequence of this T cell receptor beta chain was determined in a study of neurological immune-mediated disorders. The authors made cDNA by 5'RACE with 10-nucleotide random UMIs. TCRdb re-called the 5' RACE reads with MiXCR, one entry per CDR3 protein. The sample gives about 57,000 distinct CDR3 sequences, over 8.5% of which show up once; about 6.6% is in the top ten. Overall study results and limits: The expanded clones of different subjects shared no CDR3 amino acid sequences (suggesting private repertoires in all groups). TCR clonal expansion peaked in HTLV-1-associated myelopathy patients and was lowest in multiple sclerosis patients.

As concerns this clonotype: Its target is unknown.

The time point was: longitudinal time-point 1 (baseline). From 2 million PBMCs stored at -80 C, the unsorted libraries were generated. Sequencing was done on a sample of PBMCs. This TCR was recovered from a male donor with HTLV-1-associated myelopathy (HAM/TSP).

CDR3 nucleotides: TGCGCCAGCAGCCAAGGACGGGGGGCCGTAAGGAATGAGCAGTTCTTC. It specifies CASSQGRGAVRNEQFF. The chain has TRBV4-3 and TRBJ2-1; D perhaps matches TRBD2 (7 bases). V shed 1 base and J shed 7 bases, with 17 bases lying between them. This CDR3 spans 16 amino acids. CDR1 and CDR2 from the germline V gene are LGHNA and YSLEER.